Sequencing of this T cell receptor (beta chain) was carried out in a study of shared clonotypes between healthy human individuals. Whole-study findings and limits: Generation probabilities were higher for clonotypes shared across all four sorted-subset donors than for unshared ones. The study found roughly 5% of naive CD4 clonotypes shared across a few donors. Depth of sequencing was expected to influence donor clonotype sharing.

Remarks on this clone: Its antigen is unidentified.

Some clones are missing from TCRdb's copy, which holds only in-frame ones; the method was immunoSEQ multiplex PCR. This sample yields 2 million to 3 million clones, of which approximately 93% are seen a single time; about 0.34% belongs to the top ten. The germline gives CDR1 MDHEN, CDR2 SYDVKM. The CDR3 is 15 amino acids. V gave up 10 bases and J gave up 3 bases, with 22 bases separating them. What was sequenced was naive CD4+ T cells from PBMCs. Subset: CD45RA+ positively selected. The clonotype comes from a man younger than 30 in good health. Some clones in this sample may be carry-over from other donors' samples. The rearrangement uses TRBV28 and TRBJ2-7, with D perhaps TRBD2 (6 bases). The CDR3 reads CATSGWGELIYEQYF. Here the CDR3 DNA reads TGTGCCACCTCCGGGTGGGGGGAGTTAATCTACGAGCAGTACTTC.